This entry features one TCR beta chain sequence. CDR3 size: 12 residues. Germline V lookup: CDR1 MNHEY, CDR2 SVGAGI. TCRdb derives one entry per CDR3 protein from the 5' RACE reads, leaving out DNA. The ten top clones account for more than 1.4%, within a sample of about half a million distinct CDR3 sequences. These data originate in a study of T cells expressing NK-cell markers. Study summary: The study drew TCR beta repertoires from sorted CD3+CD56+NKG2C+, CD3+CD56+NKG2C- and CD3+CD56-NKG2C+ T cells. Sequencing covered eight donors, seven HCMV-seropositive and one seronegative.

The specimen sequenced was blood T cells: a sorted CD56 or NKG2C T cell subset, CD4+ or CD8+ T cells, or bulk PBMC T cells (not recorded which). The TCR sequence derives from a woman in her fifties or sixties in good health. The V and J genes are TRBV6-5 and TRBJ2-1; TCRdb indicates TRBD1, and absent DNA this call remains unverified. The CDR3 loop is CASRSPPNEQFF.